This TCR beta chain was retrieved from a study of PD-L1 blockade in urothelial cancer. Study-level points and caveats: Greater 3-week expansion of tumor-associated blood clones was recorded for durable-benefit patients.

This clone was observed a few times. The antigen is unknown. Germline trimming cut 5 bases from V and 9 bases from J; bases unmatched to any gene: 11. Germline V gene lookup returns CDR1 MNHEY and CDR2 SVGAGI. CDR3 length equals 14 residues. The time point is: pretreatment peripheral blood. The repertoire was sequenced with immunoSEQ multiplex PCR; TCRdb's copy has only in-frame clones and lacks some. The sample yields 35,000 to 50,000 clones, about 84% seen once. This specimen was PBMCs, taken around atezolizumab (anti-PD-L1) treatment. This TCR was recovered from a man in his sixties with urothelial cancer. The chain recombines TRBV6-5 with TRBJ2-3; TRBD1 matches at 7 bases. The CDR3 DNA sequence: TGTGCCAGCAGTCGGGACAGCGTCCCGAAAACGCAGTATTTT. Amino acid sequence: CASSRDSVPKTQYF.